Presented here are 5 T cell receptor beta chains from one specimen sequenced in a study of cytomegalovirus exposure and HLA in healthy donors. 60 Vbeta and 13 Jbeta primers were used in PCR. TCRdb's copy holds only in-frame clones and misses some; the assay was immunoSEQ multiplex PCR. The data show over 110,000 clones, more than 60% seen once. The sample consisted of PBMCs. These receptors came from a woman between 50 and 59 years old in good health and CMV-seropositive.

In the case of this clone: The same CDR3 is also encoded by other DNA sequences in this sample. This chain links TRBV29-1 with TRBJ2-1, with 8 bases that match TRBD2. CDR1 and CDR2 from the germline V gene are SQVTM and ANQGSEA. The CDR3 covers 14 residues. V lost 6 bases to trimming and J lost 8 bases; unmatched junction nucleotides: 12. The CDR3 DNA is TGCAGCGTCGCCCTGTCGGGGGGGCCTTATGAGCAGTTCTTC. It yields the protein CSVALSGGPYEQFF.

Points on this clone: The germline gene is not matched at one end of the junction; a read error may be the cause. DNA of the CDR3: TGTGCTAGCAGCTCGACAGGGCTGGGAACAGATACGCAGTATTTT. Encoded protein: CASSSTGLGTDTQYF. The V call is TRBV7-7, the J call TRBJ2-3, with 7 bases fitting TRBD1. This CDR3 is built from 15 residues. The germline CDR1 and CDR2 sequences are SSHAT and FNYEAQ (reference sequence).

The chain uses TRBV6-1 and TRBJ2-7, with a tentative D call TRBD2 (7 bases). CDR3 size: 14 residues. V lost 7 bases, J lost 5 bases, and 18 bases lay in between. Germline CDR1 MNHNS, CDR2 SASEGT. The CDR3 DNA is TGTGCCAGCACCGAGGGGGGGGCGAGTAACGAGCAGTACTTC. This encodes CASTEGGASNEQYF.

The chain combines TRBV5-1 with TRBJ1-6; tentatively, D is TRBD1 (5 bases). The CDR3 loop spans 15 amino acids. V was pared by 5 bases and J by 5 bases, with 14 bases between. CDR1 is SGHRS and CDR2 is YFSETQ in the germline V gene. CDR3 in DNA: TGCGCCAGCAGTATCGACGGGGGGGATAATTCACCCCTCCACTTT. It encodes CASSIDGGDNSPLHF.

The rearrangement joins TRBV29-1 to TRBJ1-4; 7 nucleotides agree with TRBD1. Germline values: CDR1 SQVTM, CDR2 ANQGSEA. The CDR3 is 12 residues long. J lost 4 bases, V lost 4 bases, and 0 bases had no gene match. CDR3 sequence: CSVGDSNEKLFF. The CDR3, as DNA: TGCAGCGTTGGGGACAGTAATGAAAAACTGTTTTTT. The whole variable domain, remainder taken from reference TRBV29-1 and TRBJ1-4, is SAVISQKPSRDICQRGTSLTIQCQVDSQVTMMFWYRQQPGQSLTLIATANQGSEATYESGFVIDKFPISRPNLTFSTLTVSNMSPEDSSIYLCSVGDSNEKLFFGSGTQLSVL.